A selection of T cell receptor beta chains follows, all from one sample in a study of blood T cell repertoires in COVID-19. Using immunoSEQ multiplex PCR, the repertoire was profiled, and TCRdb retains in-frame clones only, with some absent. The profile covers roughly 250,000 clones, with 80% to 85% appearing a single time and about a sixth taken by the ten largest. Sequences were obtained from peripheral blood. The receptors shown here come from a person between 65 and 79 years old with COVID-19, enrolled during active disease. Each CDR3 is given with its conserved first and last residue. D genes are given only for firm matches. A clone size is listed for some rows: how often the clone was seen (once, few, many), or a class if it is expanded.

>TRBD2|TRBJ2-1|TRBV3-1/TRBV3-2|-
TGTGCCAGCAGCCGAACTAGCGGCTATGGGATTTGGGAATTCTTC
CASSRTSGYGIWEFF
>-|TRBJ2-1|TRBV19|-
TGTGCCAGTCGTTGGCAGGGAGGATTCGGCAATGAGCAGTTCTTC
CASRWQGGFGNEQFF
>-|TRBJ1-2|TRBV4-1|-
TGCGCCAGCAGCCAAGAACTTAACTATGGCTACACCTTC
CASSQELNYGYTF
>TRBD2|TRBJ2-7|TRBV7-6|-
TGTGCCAGCAGCTTAGCAGCTAGCGGGGGGGCCTACGAGCAGTACTTC
CASSLAASGGAYEQYF
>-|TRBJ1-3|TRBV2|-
TGTGCCAGCAGTGAAGGCCCCCGGGGGGGAAACACCATATATTTT
CASSEGPRGGNTIYF
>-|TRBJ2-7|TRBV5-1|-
TGCGCCAGCAGCTTGAGACAGGATAACGAGCAGTACTTC
CASSLRQDNEQYF
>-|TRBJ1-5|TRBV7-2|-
TGTGCCAGCAGCTCTACGGGTCAGCCCCAGCATTTT
CASSSTGQPQHF
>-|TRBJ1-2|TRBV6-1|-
TGTGCCAGCAGTGAAGACAGGGCTCGGGGCTACACCTTC
CASSEDRARGYTF
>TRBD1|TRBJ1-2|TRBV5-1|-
TGCGCCAGCAGCTTGGGCCAGGGGGTCTATGGCTACACCTTC
CASSLGQGVYGYTF
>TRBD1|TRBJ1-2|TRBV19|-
TGTGCCAGTAAGGCGGGACAGGGGGTTTTGGATGGCTACACCTTC
CASKAGQGVLDGYTF
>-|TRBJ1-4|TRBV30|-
TGTGCCTGGAACGGGGGTCGTGATGAAAAACTGTTTTTT
CAWNGGRDEKLFF
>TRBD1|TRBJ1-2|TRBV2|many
TGTGCCAACAGACAGGGGGCTAACTATGGCTACACCTTC
CANRQGANYGYTF
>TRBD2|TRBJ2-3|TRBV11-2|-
TGTGCCAGCAGCTCTTCTCCCACTAGCGGGGGGAGCACAGATACGCAGTATTTT
CASSSSPTSGGSTDTQYF
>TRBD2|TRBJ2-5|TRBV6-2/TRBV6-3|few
TGTGCCAGCAGTTTTACACAGGGACTAGCGGCCACCCCGTACACAGAGACCCAGTACTTC
CASSFTQGLAATPYTETQYF
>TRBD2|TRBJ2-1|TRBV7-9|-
TGTGCCAGCAGGCCCCTCGGGACTAGCTTGGACAATGAGCAGTTCTTC
CASRPLGTSLDNEQFF
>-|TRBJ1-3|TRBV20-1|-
TGCAGTGCTAGTCCAGGGTCGAGCTCTGGAAACACCATATATTTT
CSASPGSSSGNTIYF
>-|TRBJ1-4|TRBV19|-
TGTGCCAGTAGTAATAAACGGGGGAGTGAAAAACTGTTTTTT
CASSNKRGSEKLFF
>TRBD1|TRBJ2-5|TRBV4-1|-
TGCGCCAGCAGCCAAGACGGTAGGACAGGGAGGGAGACCCAGTACTTC
CASSQDGRTGRETQYF
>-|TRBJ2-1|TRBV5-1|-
TGCGCCAGCAGCCCGATGCGCCCCATCGATGAGCAGTTCTTC
CASSPMRPIDEQFF
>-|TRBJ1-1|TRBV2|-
TGTGCCAGCAGTGAATCCTCGGGAGCTTTCTTT
CASSESSGAFF
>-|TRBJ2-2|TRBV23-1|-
TGCGCCAGCAGTCAACAGGGGATCAACACCGGGGAGCTGTTTTTT
CASSQQGINTGELFF
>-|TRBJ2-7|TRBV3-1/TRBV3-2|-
TGTGCCAGCAGCCAAGGTAGCTACGAGCAGTACTTC
CASSQGSYEQYF
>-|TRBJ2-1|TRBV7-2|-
TGTGCCAGCAGCTTAGGCGGAGAGAGGAATGAGCAGTTCTTC
CASSLGGERNEQFF
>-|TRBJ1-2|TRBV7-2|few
TGTGCCAGCAGCCTCAGGGCCGTTAACTATGGCTACACCTTC
CASSLRAVNYGYTF
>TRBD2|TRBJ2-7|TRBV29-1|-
TGCAGCGTCGTATTAGCGGGAAAACAATACGAGCAGTACTTC
CSVVLAGKQYEQYF
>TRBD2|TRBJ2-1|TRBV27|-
TGTGCCAGCAGTTTTTTGAGCGGGAGGGCCTCCAATGAGCAGTTCTTC
CASSFLSGRASNEQFF
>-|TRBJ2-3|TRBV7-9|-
TGTGCCAGCAGCTTGGAAGGACTATCTACAGATACGCAGTATTTT
CASSLEGLSTDTQYF
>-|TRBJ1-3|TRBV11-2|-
TGTGCCAGCAGCCCTATCATCGTGTTGTCTGGAAACACCATATATTTT
CASSPIIVLSGNTIYF